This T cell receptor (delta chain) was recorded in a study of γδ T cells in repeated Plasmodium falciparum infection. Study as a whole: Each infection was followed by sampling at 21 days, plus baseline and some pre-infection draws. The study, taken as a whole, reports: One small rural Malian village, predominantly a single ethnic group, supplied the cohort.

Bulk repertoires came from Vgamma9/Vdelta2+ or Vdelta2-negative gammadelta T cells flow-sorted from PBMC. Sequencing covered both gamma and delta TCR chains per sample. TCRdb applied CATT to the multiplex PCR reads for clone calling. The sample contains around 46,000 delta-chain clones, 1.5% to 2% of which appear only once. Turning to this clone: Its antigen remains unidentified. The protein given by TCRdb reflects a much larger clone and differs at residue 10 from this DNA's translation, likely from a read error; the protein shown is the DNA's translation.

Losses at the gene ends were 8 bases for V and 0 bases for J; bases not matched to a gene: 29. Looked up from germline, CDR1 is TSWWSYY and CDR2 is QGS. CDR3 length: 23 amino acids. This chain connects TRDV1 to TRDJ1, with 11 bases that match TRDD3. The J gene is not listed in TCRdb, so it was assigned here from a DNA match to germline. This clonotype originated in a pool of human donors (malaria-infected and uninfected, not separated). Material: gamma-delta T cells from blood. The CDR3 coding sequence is TGTGCTCTTAGCTTCCTATTATTTCCACCGGTACTGGGGGATATCAACTACACCGATAAACTCATCTTT. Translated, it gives CALSFLLFPPVLGDINYTDKLIF.